Listed below are T cell receptor beta chains from one sample, sequenced in a study of control samples from healthy donors and cancer patients. Generated by immunoSEQ multiplex PCR, the TCRdb table keeps only in-frame clones and is missing some. The table shows some 210,000 clones, with over 80% occurring only once. Sequenced material: blood. These receptor sequences come from a man aged 25-45 years in good health. Both conserved end residues are part of each CDR3. Each record gives: V gene, CDR3 length, clone size, J gene, D gene, CDR3 DNA, CDR3 protein. The D gene is left open where the match is weak. Clone size appears in some rows only: once, few, many, or a class for an expanded clone.

v_call: TRBV12-3/TRBV12-4; cdr3_length: 12; clone_size: NA; j_call: TRBJ1-3; d_call: NA; cdr3_nt: TGTGCCAGCAGTTTAGGGGTAAACACCATATATTTT; cdr3_aa: CASSLGVNTIYF
v_call: TRBV15; cdr3_length: 15; clone_size: NA; j_call: TRBJ2-2; d_call: NA; cdr3_nt: TGTGCCACCAGCTACAAACGGTCGAACACCGGGGAGCTGTTTTTT; cdr3_aa: CATSYKRSNTGELFF
v_call: TRBV19; cdr3_length: 13; clone_size: NA; j_call: TRBJ2-7; d_call: NA; cdr3_nt: TGTGCCAGTAGCGAGGGGAATAGCTACGAGCAGTACTTC; cdr3_aa: CASSEGNSYEQYF
v_call: TRBV29-1; cdr3_length: 12; clone_size: NA; j_call: TRBJ2-3; d_call: NA; cdr3_nt: TGCAGCACCCAACCCAGCACAGATACGCAGTATTTT; cdr3_aa: CSTQPSTDTQYF
v_call: TRBV19; cdr3_length: 13; clone_size: NA; j_call: TRBJ2-1; d_call: NA; cdr3_nt: TGTGCCAGTAGTATAGATATCGGGAATGAGCAGTTCTTC; cdr3_aa: CASSIDIGNEQFF
v_call: TRBV4-1; cdr3_length: 18; clone_size: NA; j_call: TRBJ1-6; d_call: NA; cdr3_nt: TGCGCCAGCAGCCAAGATAAGGGGGGAAGCTCCTATAATTCACCCCTCCACTTT; cdr3_aa: CASSQDKGGSSYNSPLHF
v_call: TRBV6-5; cdr3_length: 12; clone_size: few; j_call: TRBJ1-2; d_call: NA; cdr3_nt: TGTGCCAGCAGTCACGGGAACTATGGCTACACCTTC; cdr3_aa: CASSHGNYGYTF
v_call: TRBV6-1; cdr3_length: 11; clone_size: NA; j_call: TRBJ1-3; d_call: NA; cdr3_nt: TGTGCCAGCAGTGAAGGGTACACCATATATTTT; cdr3_aa: CASSEGYTIYF
v_call: TRBV24-1; cdr3_length: 12; clone_size: NA; j_call: TRBJ2-7; d_call: NA; cdr3_nt: TGTGCCACCAGCCAGGGGAACTACGAGCAGTACTTC; cdr3_aa: CATSQGNYEQYF
v_call: TRBV9; cdr3_length: 16; clone_size: NA; j_call: TRBJ2-7; d_call: NA; cdr3_nt: TGTGCCAGCAGCGTAGGAAACCCCGGAACTCTCTACGAGCAGTACTTC; cdr3_aa: CASSVGNPGTLYEQYF
v_call: TRBV6-1; cdr3_length: 15; clone_size: once; j_call: TRBJ2-7; d_call: NA; cdr3_nt: TGTGCCAGCAGTGAAGCGCTTTTCGGCTCCTACGAGCAGTACTTC; cdr3_aa: CASSEALFGSYEQYF
v_call: TRBV5-1; cdr3_length: 14; clone_size: NA; j_call: TRBJ2-3; d_call: NA; cdr3_nt: TGCGCCAGCAGTGGTGGGCTGCGCACAGATACGCAGTATTTT; cdr3_aa: CASSGGLRTDTQYF
v_call: TRBV2; cdr3_length: 13; clone_size: NA; j_call: TRBJ2-1; d_call: NA; cdr3_nt: TGTGCCAGCAGTGAAATGCCGTACAATGAGCAGTTCTTC; cdr3_aa: CASSEMPYNEQFF
v_call: TRBV19; cdr3_length: 16; clone_size: NA; j_call: TRBJ1-5; d_call: TRBD1; cdr3_nt: TGTGCCAGTAGTATACCCAGACAGGGGGGCAATCAGCCCCAGCATTTT; cdr3_aa: CASSIPRQGGNQPQHF
v_call: TRBV2; cdr3_length: 18; clone_size: NA; j_call: TRBJ1-2; d_call: TRBD1; cdr3_nt: TGTGCCAGCAGTGAGCCCAACGACCGGGACAGCATTAACTATGGCTACACCTTC; cdr3_aa: CASSEPNDRDSINYGYTF
v_call: TRBV3-1/TRBV3-2; cdr3_length: 15; clone_size: NA; j_call: TRBJ2-3; d_call: TRBD2; cdr3_nt: TGTGCCAGCAGCCAGAGACTAGCGGGGGACCATACGCAGTATTTT; cdr3_aa: CASSQRLAGDHTQYF
v_call: TRBV5-4; cdr3_length: 15; clone_size: NA; j_call: TRBJ2-7; d_call: TRBD1; cdr3_nt: TGTGCCAGCAGCTTGGCAGGGGGCCACGCCTACGAGCAGTACTTC; cdr3_aa: CASSLAGGHAYEQYF
v_call: TRBV12-5; cdr3_length: 15; clone_size: NA; j_call: TRBJ2-7; d_call: NA; cdr3_nt: TGTGCTAGTGGAAGGGCCGGAGGTCTCTCCTACGAGCAGTACTTC; cdr3_aa: CASGRAGGLSYEQYF
v_call: TRBV6-1; cdr3_length: 14; clone_size: NA; j_call: TRBJ2-1; d_call: TRBD1; cdr3_nt: TGTGCCAGCAGTGAACGGACAGGGGAGAATGAGCAGTTCTTC; cdr3_aa: CASSERTGENEQFF
v_call: TRBV12-3/TRBV12-4; cdr3_length: 13; clone_size: NA; j_call: TRBJ1-4; d_call: NA; cdr3_nt: TGTGCCAGCAGCCCCTCAAGTTTAGAAAAACTGTTTTTT; cdr3_aa: CASSPSSLEKLFF
v_call: TRBV6-2/TRBV6-3; cdr3_length: 14; clone_size: NA; j_call: TRBJ2-3; d_call: NA; cdr3_nt: TGTGCCAGCTGCCGGGCCCCCAGTGGAGATACGCAGTATTTT; cdr3_aa: CASCRAPSGDTQYF
v_call: TRBV3-1/TRBV3-2; cdr3_length: 14; clone_size: few; j_call: TRBJ1-4; d_call: TRBD1; cdr3_nt: TGTGCCAGCAGCCTGGAGGGGGCTGATGAAAAACTGTTTTTT; cdr3_aa: CASSLEGADEKLFF
v_call: TRBV2; cdr3_length: 14; clone_size: NA; j_call: TRBJ1-3; d_call: NA; cdr3_nt: TGTGCCAGCAGTGACGGGGACACTGGAAACACCATATATTTT; cdr3_aa: CASSDGDTGNTIYF
v_call: TRBV2; cdr3_length: 14; clone_size: NA; j_call: TRBJ2-1; d_call: TRBD2; cdr3_nt: TGTGCCAGCAGCTCTGACGGGGGGGCCTATGAGCAGTTCTTC; cdr3_aa: CASSSDGGAYEQFF
v_call: TRBV5-1; cdr3_length: 16; clone_size: NA; j_call: TRBJ1-2; d_call: NA; cdr3_nt: TGCGCCAGCAGCTTGGGGGGACGAACAGCTAACTATGGCTACACCTTC; cdr3_aa: CASSLGGRTANYGYTF
v_call: TRBV15; cdr3_length: 18; clone_size: NA; j_call: TRBJ1-5; d_call: TRBD1; cdr3_nt: TGTGCCACCAGCAGAGAGATAGACCGGGACAGTAGCAATCAGCCCCAGCATTTT; cdr3_aa: CATSREIDRDSSNQPQHF
v_call: TRBV5-4; cdr3_length: 14; clone_size: NA; j_call: TRBJ2-4; d_call: NA; cdr3_nt: TGTGCCAGCAGCTCCCAGGGGACCGAAAACATTCAGTACTTC; cdr3_aa: CASSSQGTENIQYF
v_call: TRBV9; cdr3_length: 15; clone_size: NA; j_call: TRBJ1-1; d_call: NA; cdr3_nt: TGTGCCAGCAGCCCGCAGGGACACCCGAGGACTGAAGCTTTCTTT; cdr3_aa: CASSPQGHPRTEAFF
v_call: TRBV18; cdr3_length: 14; clone_size: once; j_call: TRBJ2-1; d_call: TRBD1; cdr3_nt: TGTGCCAGCTCACTCGGACAGGGAGTAAGTGAGCAGTTCTTC; cdr3_aa: CASSLGQGVSEQFF
v_call: TRBV27; cdr3_length: 19; clone_size: NA; j_call: TRBJ2-5; d_call: NA; cdr3_nt: TGTGCCAGCAGTTTAACCGGGGCCCCCGCCGGTGGTGTCCAAGAGACCCAGTACTTC; cdr3_aa: CASSLTGAPAGGVQETQYF
v_call: TRBV11-2; cdr3_length: 16; clone_size: once; j_call: TRBJ1-6; d_call: NA; cdr3_nt: TGTGCCAGCAGCTTAGAAGGGCGCAGGAATAATTCACCCCTCCACTTT; cdr3_aa: CASSLEGRRNNSPLHF
v_call: TRBV25-1; cdr3_length: 13; clone_size: NA; j_call: TRBJ2-7; d_call: NA; cdr3_nt: TGTGCCAGCAGCGGGACCGGGACCTACGAGCAGTACTTC; cdr3_aa: CASSGTGTYEQYF
v_call: TRBV7-9; cdr3_length: 14; clone_size: once; j_call: TRBJ2-5; d_call: NA; cdr3_nt: TGTGCCAGCAGCCGGGGCGAGGGTCAAGAGACCCAGTACTTC; cdr3_aa: CASSRGEGQETQYF
v_call: TRBV19; cdr3_length: 13; clone_size: NA; j_call: TRBJ2-7; d_call: NA; cdr3_nt: TGTGCCAGTAGTACGGACAGATACTACGAGCAGTACTTC; cdr3_aa: CASSTDRYYEQYF
v_call: TRBV12-3/TRBV12-4; cdr3_length: 13; clone_size: NA; j_call: TRBJ2-1; d_call: NA; cdr3_nt: TGTGCCAGCAGTTTGCTCAAGTACAATGAGCAGTTCTTC; cdr3_aa: CASSLLKYNEQFF
v_call: TRBV6-6; cdr3_length: 15; clone_size: NA; j_call: TRBJ1-2; d_call: TRBD1; cdr3_nt: TGTGCCAGCAGTTCGGGGACAGGGGGCGCCTATGGCTACACCTTC; cdr3_aa: CASSSGTGGAYGYTF
v_call: TRBV5-6; cdr3_length: 14; clone_size: NA; j_call: TRBJ2-1; d_call: TRBD2; cdr3_nt: TGTGCCACCGAACTAGCGGGGGGGCCCAATGAGCAGTTCTTC; cdr3_aa: CATELAGGPNEQFF
v_call: TRBV5-1; cdr3_length: 15; clone_size: NA; j_call: TRBJ2-6; d_call: NA; cdr3_nt: TGCGCCAGCAGCTTGGGGGACGCTGGGGCCAACGTCCTGACTTTC; cdr3_aa: CASSLGDAGANVLTF
v_call: TRBV7-6; cdr3_length: 16; clone_size: NA; j_call: TRBJ2-2; d_call: TRBD1; cdr3_nt: TGTGCCAGCAGCCCCCGGACAGGGGGCGGCACCGGGGAGCTGTTTTTT; cdr3_aa: CASSPRTGGGTGELFF
v_call: TRBV4-1; cdr3_length: 17; clone_size: NA; j_call: TRBJ1-4; d_call: NA; cdr3_nt: TGCGCCAGCAGCCAACAACACGGTTGGGCAACTAATGAAAAACTGTTTTTT; cdr3_aa: CASSQQHGWATNEKLFF
v_call: TRBV6-1; cdr3_length: 12; clone_size: NA; j_call: TRBJ1-4; d_call: NA; cdr3_nt: TGTGCCAGCAGTGAATGGACTGAAAAACTGTTTTTT; cdr3_aa: CASSEWTEKLFF
v_call: TRBV29-1; cdr3_length: 11; clone_size: few; j_call: TRBJ2-1; d_call: NA; cdr3_nt: TGCAGCGTTGAAACCTACAATGAGCAGTTCTTC; cdr3_aa: CSVETYNEQFF
v_call: TRBV20-1; cdr3_length: 11; clone_size: NA; j_call: TRBJ2-1; d_call: NA; cdr3_nt: TGCAGTGCTAGACCAACGGGGTCGCAGTTCTTC; cdr3_aa: CSARPTGSQFF
v_call: TRBV7-8; cdr3_length: 14; clone_size: NA; j_call: TRBJ1-5; d_call: NA; cdr3_nt: TGTGCCAGCAGCTTAGCTGGTGGGAATCAGCCCCAGCATTTT; cdr3_aa: CASSLAGGNQPQHF
v_call: TRBV7-6; cdr3_length: 15; clone_size: NA; j_call: TRBJ1-4; d_call: TRBD1; cdr3_nt: TGTGCCAGCAGCTTAGGACAGGGGGCGCGTGAAAAACTGTTTTTT; cdr3_aa: CASSLGQGAREKLFF
v_call: TRBV10-3; cdr3_length: 16; clone_size: NA; j_call: TRBJ1-5; d_call: TRBD1; cdr3_nt: TGTGCCATCAGTGAGTACCAGGGGGGGAGCAATCAGCCCCAGCATTTT; cdr3_aa: CAISEYQGGSNQPQHF
v_call: TRBV29-1; cdr3_length: 12; clone_size: once; j_call: TRBJ1-1; d_call: NA; cdr3_nt: TGCAGCGTTGAAGGGGGTAGCGCTGAAGCTTTCTTT; cdr3_aa: CSVEGGSAEAFF
v_call: TRBV5-6; cdr3_length: 19; clone_size: NA; j_call: TRBJ1-1; d_call: TRBD1; cdr3_nt: TGTGCCAGCAGCTTGTATCGGACAGGGGTGAGGGGTGGAAGGACTGAAGCTTTCTTT; cdr3_aa: CASSLYRTGVRGGRTEAFF
v_call: TRBV6-1; cdr3_length: 15; clone_size: NA; j_call: TRBJ2-3; d_call: NA; cdr3_nt: TGTGCCAGCAGTGAAGCCAGGGGAGGGGGAGATACGCAGTATTTT; cdr3_aa: CASSEARGGGDTQYF
v_call: TRBV5-1; cdr3_length: 16; clone_size: NA; j_call: TRBJ2-4; d_call: NA; cdr3_nt: TGCGCCAGCAGTCAGCAGGGAAACGGGGCCAAAAACATTCAGTACTTC; cdr3_aa: CASSQQGNGAKNIQYF
v_call: TRBV30; cdr3_length: 16; clone_size: NA; j_call: TRBJ1-5; d_call: TRBD1; cdr3_nt: TGTGCCTGGAGTCCCAGCCGGGGACAGGGGGTTCAGCCCCAGCATTTT; cdr3_aa: CAWSPSRGQGVQPQHF
v_call: TRBV12-5; cdr3_length: 14; clone_size: NA; j_call: TRBJ1-4; d_call: TRBD1; cdr3_nt: TGTGCTAGTGGTAGGACAGGCTGGTCCGAAAAACTGTTTTTT; cdr3_aa: CASGRTGWSEKLFF
v_call: TRBV7-9; cdr3_length: 14; clone_size: NA; j_call: TRBJ2-7; d_call: NA; cdr3_nt: TGTGCCAGCAGCCCCCAGGGGAATTTCTACGAGCAGTACTTC; cdr3_aa: CASSPQGNFYEQYF
v_call: TRBV14; cdr3_length: 11; clone_size: once; j_call: TRBJ2-7; d_call: NA; cdr3_nt: TGTGCCAGCAGCCAATTCGAGGGGCAGTACTTC; cdr3_aa: CASSQFEGQYF
v_call: TRBV7-8; cdr3_length: 17; clone_size: NA; j_call: TRBJ1-3; d_call: NA; cdr3_nt: TGTGCCAGCAGCCCCCCTGATCATACTCTCTCTGGAAACACCATATATTTT; cdr3_aa: CASSPPDHTLSGNTIYF
v_call: TRBV6-2/TRBV6-3; cdr3_length: 15; clone_size: NA; j_call: TRBJ2-5; d_call: NA; cdr3_nt: TGTGCCAGCAGTTATGCTAGATTCCCGGGGGAGACCCAGTACTTC; cdr3_aa: CASSYARFPGETQYF
v_call: TRBV2; cdr3_length: 15; clone_size: NA; j_call: TRBJ1-4; d_call: NA; cdr3_nt: TGTGCCAGCAGTGTAAGGGGAACGACTAATGAAAAACTGTTTTTT; cdr3_aa: CASSVRGTTNEKLFF
v_call: TRBV25-1; cdr3_length: 14; clone_size: NA; j_call: TRBJ1-1; d_call: NA; cdr3_nt: TGTGCCAGCAGTGAATATTACATGAACACTGAAGCTTTCTTT; cdr3_aa: CASSEYYMNTEAFF
v_call: TRBV9; cdr3_length: 12; clone_size: NA; j_call: TRBJ2-1; d_call: NA; cdr3_nt: TGTGCCAGCAGCGCGGGACTCAATGAGCAGTTCTTC; cdr3_aa: CASSAGLNEQFF